This T cell receptor (beta chain) originates from a study of blood T cell repertoires in COVID-19. Per the germline V gene, CDR1 is SGHTA and CDR2 is FQGTGA. The V and J ends lost 0 bases and 1 base respectively, with 5 bases between them. CDR3 length equals 14 residues. Only in-frame clones appear in the TCRdb table, and some are missing; sequencing was by immunoSEQ multiplex PCR. Altogether about 250,000 clones are present, about 88% being singletons, with the ten largest covering roughly 2%. This clone was seen repeatedly, ten times or more. Other DNA sequences in the same sample also yield this CDR3.

This sequence originates from a woman in her thirties or forties who had recovered from COVID-19. The specimen was peripheral blood. This chain joins TRBV7-3 and TRBJ2-3; maybe TRBD1 (5 bases). CDR3 protein: CASSLTGGTDTQYF. CDR3 nucleotides: TGTGCCAGCAGCTTAACAGGGGGCACAGATACGCAGTATTTT. The variable domain in full, completed from reference TRBV7-3 and TRBJ2-3, reads GAGVSQTPSNKVTEKGKYVELRCDPISGHTALYWYRQSLGQGPEFLIYFQGTGAADDSGLPNDRFFAVRPEGSVSTLKIQRTERGDSAVYLCASSLTGGTDTQYFGPGTRLTVL.